This T cell receptor beta chain was observed in a study of T cell responses to AZD1222 COVID-19 vaccine. Clones were sequenced by immunoSEQ multiplex PCR, and TCRdb holds only the in-frame ones, with some missing. This sample has approximately 84,000 clones; roughly nine tenths occur once, and the top ten carry 31%. Germline CDR1 MNHEY, CDR2 SVGEGT. The CDR3 runs 14 residues. Trimming removed 2 bases at V and 4 bases at J, with 11 bases between. The genes are TRBV6-2 or TRBV6-3 and TRBJ2-5; no clear D. The source of this sequence is an adult in good health. Sequencing used peripheral blood, obtained on day 0 of AZD1222 vaccination. DNA for the CDR3: TGTGCCAGCAGTTACCTCAGCCAGATAGAGACCCAGTACTTC. Protein: CASSYLSQIETQYF.